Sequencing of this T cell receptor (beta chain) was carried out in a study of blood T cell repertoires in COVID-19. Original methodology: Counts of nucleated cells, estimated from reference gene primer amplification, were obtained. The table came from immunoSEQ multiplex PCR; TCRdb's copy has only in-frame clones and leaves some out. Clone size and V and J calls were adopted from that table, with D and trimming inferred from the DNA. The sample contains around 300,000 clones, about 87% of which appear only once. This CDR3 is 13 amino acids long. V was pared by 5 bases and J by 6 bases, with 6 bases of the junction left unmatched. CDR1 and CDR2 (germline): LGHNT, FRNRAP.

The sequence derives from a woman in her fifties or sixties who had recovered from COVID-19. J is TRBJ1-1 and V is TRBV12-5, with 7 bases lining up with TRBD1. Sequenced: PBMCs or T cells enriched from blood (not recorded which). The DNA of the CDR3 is TGTGCTAGTGGTCACGGGACAGCTTCTGAAGCTTTCTTT. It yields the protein CASGHGTASEAFF.